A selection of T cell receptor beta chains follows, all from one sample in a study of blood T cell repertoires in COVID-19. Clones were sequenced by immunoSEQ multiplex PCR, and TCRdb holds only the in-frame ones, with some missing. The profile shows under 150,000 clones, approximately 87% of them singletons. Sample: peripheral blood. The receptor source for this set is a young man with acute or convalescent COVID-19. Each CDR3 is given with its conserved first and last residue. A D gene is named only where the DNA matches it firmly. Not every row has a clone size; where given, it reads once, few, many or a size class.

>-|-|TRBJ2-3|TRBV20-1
TGCAGTGCTACTTACACAGATACGCAGTATTTT
CSATYTDTQYF
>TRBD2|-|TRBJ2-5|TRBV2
TGTGCCAGCAGGACGGGAGCGGGGGGGCCCCGTCGGGAGACCCAGTACTTC
CASRTGAGGPRRETQYF
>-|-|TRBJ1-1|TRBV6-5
TGTGCCAGTGATCACAGGGTCGGCACTGAAGCTTTCTTT
CASDHRVGTEAFF
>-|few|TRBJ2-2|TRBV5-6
TGTGCCAGCAGCTCTGCTTTGGACAGTATAGTTCCAGGGGAGCTGTTTTTT
CASSSALDSIVPGELFF
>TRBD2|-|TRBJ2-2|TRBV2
TGTGCCAGCAGTGAACCCCGGGGCGGGAGGGTGGCCGGGGAGCTGTTTTTT
CASSEPRGGRVAGELFF
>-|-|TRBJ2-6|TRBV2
TGTGCCAGCAGACAGCAGAAACCTGGGGCCAACGTCCTGACTTTC
CASRQQKPGANVLTF
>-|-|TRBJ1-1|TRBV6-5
TGTGCCACTAAGGACATGCGAACTGAAGCTTTCTTT
CATKDMRTEAFF
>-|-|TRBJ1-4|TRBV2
TGTGCCAGCAGTGCAGGGGTTGCTAATGAAAAACTGTTTTTT
CASSAGVANEKLFF
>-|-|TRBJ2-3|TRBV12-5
TGTGCTAGTAGTTATCTTACAGATACGCAGTATTTT
CASSYLTDTQYF
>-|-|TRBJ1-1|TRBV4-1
TGCGCCAGCAGCCAAGAACCTAAGGTGTCAGGGGTGAACACTGAAGCTTTCTTT
CASSQEPKVSGVNTEAFF
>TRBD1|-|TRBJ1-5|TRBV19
TGTGCCAGTAGAACACAGGGGAATCAGCCCCAGCATTTT
CASRTQGNQPQHF
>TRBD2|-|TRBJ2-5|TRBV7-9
TGTGCCAGCGCATATAGCGGGAGCATGCAAGAGACCCAGTACTTC
CASAYSGSMQETQYF
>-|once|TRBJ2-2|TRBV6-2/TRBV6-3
TGTGCCAGCAGCGCCGAGTTGTATTACGGGGAGCTGTTTTTT
CASSAELYYGELFF
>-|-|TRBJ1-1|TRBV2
TGTGCCAGCACGGAGGCGACCTCCCCTATGAACACTGAAGCTTTCTTT
CASTEATSPMNTEAFF
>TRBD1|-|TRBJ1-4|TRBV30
TGTGCCTACAGGACAGGGGGCGTCGAAAAACTGTTTTTT
CAYRTGGVEKLFF
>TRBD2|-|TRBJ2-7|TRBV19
TGTGCCAGTAGTATCCTTTGGCGGGGGGCTTCCTACGAGCAGTACTTC
CASSILWRGASYEQYF
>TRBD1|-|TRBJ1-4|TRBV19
TGTGCCAGTAGTTCGGGACAGGAGAATGAAAAACTGTTTTTT
CASSSGQENEKLFF
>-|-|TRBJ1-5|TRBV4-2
TGTGCCAGCAGCCAAGACTGGGGAGAATATCAGCCCCAGCATTTT
CASSQDWGEYQPQHF
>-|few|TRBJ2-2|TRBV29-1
TGCAGCGTTGCAGGGAAGGACACCGGGGAGCTGTTTTTT
CSVAGKDTGELFF
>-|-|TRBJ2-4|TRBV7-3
TGTGCCAGCAGCCCTACGGGCAAAAACATTCAGTACTTC
CASSPTGKNIQYF
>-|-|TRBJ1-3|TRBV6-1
TGTGCCAGCAGTGAACAGATCTCTGGAAACACCATATATTTT
CASSEQISGNTIYF
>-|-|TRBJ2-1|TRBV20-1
TGCAGTGCAGGGGGGGCCCAGCAGTTCTTC
CSAGGAQQFF
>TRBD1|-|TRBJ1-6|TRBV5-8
TGTGCCAGCAGCTTCACAGGGGATTCACCCCTCCACTTT
CASSFTGDSPLHF
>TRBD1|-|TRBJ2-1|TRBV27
TGTGCCAGCAGTTTAGCAGGGGGCGAGACTAATGAGCAGTTCTTC
CASSLAGGETNEQFF
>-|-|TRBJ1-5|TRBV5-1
TGCGCCAGCAGCTTGGCCCCGGGGGAAGATAATCAGCCCCAGCATTTT
CASSLAPGEDNQPQHF
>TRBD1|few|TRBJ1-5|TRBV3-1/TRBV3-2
TGTGCCAGCAGCCAAGGACAGGGGGTGCCTCTGGGACGGCAGCCCCAGCATTTT
CASSQGQGVPLGRQPQHF
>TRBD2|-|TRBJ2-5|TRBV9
TGTGCCAGCAGCCGGGGACTAGCGGGAGGGCCAGGGGAGACCCAGTACTTC
CASSRGLAGGPGETQYF
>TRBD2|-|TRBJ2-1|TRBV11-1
TGTGCCAGCAGCTTAAATAGCGGGGGGTCCTACAATGAGCAGTTCTTC
CASSLNSGGSYNEQFF